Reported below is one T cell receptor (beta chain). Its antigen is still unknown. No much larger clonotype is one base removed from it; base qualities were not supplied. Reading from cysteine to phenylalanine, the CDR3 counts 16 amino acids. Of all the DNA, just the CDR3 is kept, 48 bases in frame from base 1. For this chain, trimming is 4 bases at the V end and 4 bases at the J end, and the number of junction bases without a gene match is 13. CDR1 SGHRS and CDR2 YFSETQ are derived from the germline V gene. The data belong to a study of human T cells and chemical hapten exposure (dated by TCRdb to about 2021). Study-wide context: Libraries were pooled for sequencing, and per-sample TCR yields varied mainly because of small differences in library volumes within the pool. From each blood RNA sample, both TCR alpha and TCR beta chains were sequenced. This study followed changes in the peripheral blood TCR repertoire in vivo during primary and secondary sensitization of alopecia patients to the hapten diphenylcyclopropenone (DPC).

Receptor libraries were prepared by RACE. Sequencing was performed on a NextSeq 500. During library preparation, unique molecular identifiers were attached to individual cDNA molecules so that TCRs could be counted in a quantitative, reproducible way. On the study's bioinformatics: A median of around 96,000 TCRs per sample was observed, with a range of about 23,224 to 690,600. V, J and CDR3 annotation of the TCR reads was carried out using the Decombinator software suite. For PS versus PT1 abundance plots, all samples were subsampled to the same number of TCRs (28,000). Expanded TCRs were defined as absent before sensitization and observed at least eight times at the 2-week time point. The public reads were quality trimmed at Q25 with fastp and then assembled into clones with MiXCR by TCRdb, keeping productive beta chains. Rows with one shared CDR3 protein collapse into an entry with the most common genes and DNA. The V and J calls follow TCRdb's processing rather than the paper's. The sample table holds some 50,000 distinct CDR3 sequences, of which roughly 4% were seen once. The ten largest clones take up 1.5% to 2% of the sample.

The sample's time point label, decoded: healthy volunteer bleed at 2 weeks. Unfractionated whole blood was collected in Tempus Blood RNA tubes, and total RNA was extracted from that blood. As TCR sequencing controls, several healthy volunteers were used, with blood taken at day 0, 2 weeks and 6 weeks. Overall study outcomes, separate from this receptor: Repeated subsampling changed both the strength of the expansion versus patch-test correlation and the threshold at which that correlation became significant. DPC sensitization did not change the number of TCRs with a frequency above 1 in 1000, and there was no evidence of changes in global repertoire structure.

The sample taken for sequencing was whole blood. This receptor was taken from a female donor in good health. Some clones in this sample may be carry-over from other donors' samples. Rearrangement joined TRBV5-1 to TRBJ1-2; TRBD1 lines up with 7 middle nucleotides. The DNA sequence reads TGCGCCAGCAGCCAGGAGACAGGGTTGTCGGGCTATGGCTACACCTTC. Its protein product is CASSQETGLSGYGYTF. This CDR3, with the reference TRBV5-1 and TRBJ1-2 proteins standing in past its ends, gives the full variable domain KAGVTQTPRYLIKTRGQQVTLSCSPISGHRSVSWYQQTPGQGLQFLFEYFSETQRNKGNFPGRFSGRQFSNSRSEMNVSTLELGDSALYLCASSQETGLSGYGYTFGSGTRLTVV.